This entry concerns a single T cell receptor beta chain. The source of the sample is a study of blood T cell repertoires in COVID-19. Study-wide context: From T cells, B-cell-depleted T cells, or PBMCs came the material, which was cDNA or gDNA.

The length of the CDR3 is 14 residues. The junction had 2 bases not matched to a gene; V was cut back by 3 bases and J by 0 bases. Per germline, CDR1 SGDLS and CDR2 YYNGEE. Original analysis: From reference gene primer amplification, estimates of nucleated cell counts were derived. TCRdb's copy holds only in-frame clones and misses some; the assay was immunoSEQ multiplex PCR. V and J calls and clone size are those listed in that table; D and trimming were worked out from the DNA. The sample shows roughly 160,000 clones, approximately 84% of them seen only once. Sequenced material: peripheral blood. The sequence came from an elderly woman with COVID-19, enrolled during active disease. The genes are TRBV9 and TRBJ2-7; 8 bases are a match to TRBD2. CDR3 coding DNA: TGTGCCAGCAGCGCGACTAGCGCCTCCTACGAGCAGTACTTC. Residues: CASSATSASYEQYF.